These 23 T cell receptor beta chains originate from one sample sequenced in a study of identical twins (dated by TCRdb to about 2016). Libraries were made using 5' RACE. Sequencing used an Illumina HiSeq 2000. TCRdb ran its own pipeline on the public reads, namely fastp trimming at Q25 and MiXCR clone calling, and kept in-frame beta chains. Merged by CDR3 protein, the rows form single entries marked with the most common genes and DNA. In all, the sample holds 600,000 to 700,000 distinct CDR3 sequences, and 21% of those were seen once. The biggest ten clones account for approximately 4.3% of the sample. The same data also contributed to another study, on T cells expressing NK-cell markers.

The specimen was PBMCs. The receptor source for this set is a woman aged 18-30 years in good health.

The table lists this clonotype with a few counts. This chain uses TRBV5-1 with TRBJ2-7; 8 bases match TRBD1. Germline V lookup: CDR1 SGHRS, CDR2 YFSETQ. Trimming removed 4 bases from V and 3 bases from J; junction bases left unmatched: 6. This CDR3 contains 14 residues. The CDR3 region is CASSDPGTGYEQYF. In DNA, the CDR3 is TGCGCCAGCAGCGATCCCGGGACAGGCTACGAGCAGTACTTC. Supplemented by reference TRBV5-1 and TRBJ2-7, the full variable domain reads KAGVTQTPRYLIKTRGQQVTLSCSPISGHRSVSWYQQTPGQGLQFLFEYFSETQRNKGNFPGRFSGRQFSNSRSEMNVSTLELGDSALYLCASSDPGTGYEQYFGPGTRLTVT.

This clonotype was counted at least ten times. This sequence joins TRBV12-3 or TRBV12-4 and TRBJ2-7; TRBD1 aligns across 9 bases. The CDR3 length is 14 residues. J lost 3 bases, V lost 5 bases, and 5 bases had no gene match. The CDR3 here is CASSPQGQGYEQYF. The CDR3 DNA follows: TGTGCCAGCAGTCCCCAGGGACAGGGCTACGAGCAGTACTTC.

The chain carries TRBV6-5 and TRBJ2-7; TRBD2 aligns across 10 bases. The CDR3 has 15 residues. The J segment lost 9 bases and the V segment lost 3 bases, leaving 11 bases of the junction unmatched. Germline CDR1 is MNHEY and CDR2 is SVGAGI. DNA for the CDR3: TGTGCCAGCAGTTATCCGCTAGCGGGAGATATACGGCAGTACTTC. Its protein product is CASSYPLAGDIRQYF.

In its sample, this clonotype was seen a few times. The chain recombines TRBV6-1 with TRBJ2-2; D is perhaps TRBD1 or TRBD2 (5 bases each). Germline lookup yields CDR1 MNHNS and CDR2 SASEGT. Trimming shortened V by 6 bases and J by 3 bases, and 11 bases separated the two germline ends. The CDR3 runs to 14 residues. CDR3 sequence reads: CASRSGTHTGELFF. Written as DNA, the CDR3 is TGTGCCAGCAGGTCAGGGACCCACACCGGGGAGCTGTTTTTT.

This clonotype was seen a handful of times. The genes are TRBV2 and TRBJ2-2; 9 positions agree with TRBD1. The V and J ends lost 6 bases and 0 bases, in that order; junction bases with no gene match: 2. The CDR3 runs to 15 residues. Per the germline V gene, CDR1 is SNHLY and CDR2 is FYNNEI. CDR3 region: CASRRDRANTGELFF. The CDR3 DNA follows: TGTGCCAGCAGGAGGGACAGGGCGAACACCGGGGAGCTGTTTTTT.

The chain has TRBV5-1 and TRBJ2-5; 8 bases agree with TRBD2. The germline CDR1 and CDR2 sequences are SGHRS and YFSETQ. The CDR3 contains 15 residues. Trimming removed 3 bases from V and 2 bases from J; junction bases left unmatched: 6. The CDR3 region has the DNA TGCGCCAGCAGCTCCCAACCGGGGGGGCAAGAGACCCAGTACTTC. Residues: CASSSQPGGQETQYF.

This clonotype was detected a few times. The chain is built from TRBV20-1 and TRBJ2-7; 10 bases are a match to TRBD2. J lost 4 bases, V lost 8 bases, and 5 bases had no gene match. The CDR3 has 12 amino acids. Germline V CDR1 and CDR2: DFQATT, SNEGSKA (reference sequence). CDR3 nucleotide sequence: TGCAGTCCTCAGCGGGAGGGTTACGAGCAGTACTTC. Its translation is CSPQREGYEQYF.

This rearrangement joins TRBV12-3 or TRBV12-4 to TRBJ2-5; TRBD2 agrees at 10 bases. The CDR3 length is 14 residues. V shed 7 bases, J shed 5 bases, and the junction held 7 bases outside the gene matches. The CDR3 region is CASKREGLPETQYF. CDR3 sequence (DNA): TGTGCCAGCAAGCGGGAGGGCCTGCCCGAGACCCAGTACTTC.

The chain has TRBV6-5 and TRBJ2-1, with a possible D match to TRBD2 (5 bases). V was shortened by 2 bases and J by 9 bases, with 14 bases between the two germline ends. Looked up from germline, CDR1 is MNHEY and CDR2 is SVGAGI. This CDR3 is 14 amino acids long. The CDR3 region has the DNA TGTGCCAGCAGTTACCCCCAACTAGGGTCTGAGCAGTTCTTC. Translating it yields CASSYPQLGSEQFF.

V gene TRBV6-5 combines with J gene TRBJ2-3, with TRBD1 matching 9 bases. CDR1 and CDR2 from the germline V gene are MNHEY and SVGAGI. V was pared by 0 bases and J by 3 bases, with 4 bases of the junction left unmatched. The CDR3 runs 16 residues. The CDR3 loop is CASSYSYRGRTDTQYF. The CDR3 DNA is TGTGCCAGCAGTTACTCGTACAGGGGGCGGACAGATACGCAGTATTTT.

This clonotype has ten or more counts. The rearrangement links TRBV12-3 or TRBV12-4 to TRBJ2-1; D not certain. V shed 6 bases and J shed 8 bases, with 17 bases lying between them. CDR3 length: 14 residues. The CDR3 loop is CASSPRAAHHEQFF. In DNA form, the CDR3 reads TGTGCCAGCAGCCCTAGGGCGGCACACCATGAGCAGTTCTTC.

This clonotype was detected many times. This chain connects TRBV7-9 to TRBJ2-7; 7 bases match TRBD2. The length of the CDR3 is 14 residues. V was clipped by 1 base and J by 4 bases; unmatched bases: 4. The germline gives CDR1 SEHNR, CDR2 FQNEAQ (reference sequence). The CDR3 DNA follows: TGTGCCAGCAGCTTAGATGCGGGAGCTTACGAGCAGTACTTC. The encoded protein is CASSLDAGAYEQYF.

This clonotype came up many times. The chain employs TRBV12-3 or TRBV12-4 and TRBJ2-7; TRBD1 agrees at 10 bases. Trimming cost V 2 bases and J 1 base; bases outside gene matches: 2. This CDR3 contains 15 residues. The CDR3 sequence is CASSLWGQGSYEQYF. The CDR3 nucleotides are TGTGCCAGCAGTTTATGGGGACAGGGGTCCTACGAGCAGTACTTC.

This clonotype has ten or more counts. J is TRBJ1-1 and V is TRBV5-6; a possible D gene is TRBD1 (5 bases). The CDR3 loop spans 12 amino acids. Trimming cost V 3 bases and J 8 bases, with 11 bases left between them. From germline, CDR1 is SGHDT and CDR2 YYEEEE. The CDR3 here is CASSWGREEAFF. The DNA for the CDR3 is TGTGCCAGCAGCTGGGGACGGGAGGAAGCTTTCTTT.

The sample holds a few counts of this clonotype. The CDR3 nucleotides are TGCGCCAGCAGCTGGTCCAATACGCAGTATTTT. Its translation is CASSWSNTQYF. The V gene is TRBV5-1, the J gene TRBJ2-3; no reliable D call. The CDR3 spans 11 residues. From germline, CDR1 is SGHRS and CDR2 YFSETQ. Between the trimmed V and J ends, which lost 3 bases and 7 bases, there was a span of 6 bases. The full variable domain, completed using reference TRBV5-1 and TRBJ2-3, is KAGVTQTPRYLIKTRGQQVTLSCSPISGHRSVSWYQQTPGQGLQFLFEYFSETQRNKGNFPGRFSGRQFSNSRSEMNVSTLELGDSALYLCASSWSNTQYFGPGTRLTVL.

This clonotype was picked up a small number of times. The CDR3 DNA is TGTGCCAGCTGTCCTCTAGGGGTCTACGAGCAGTACTTC. Its translation is CASCPLGVYEQYF. The chain is built from TRBV7-2 and TRBJ2-7; D might be TRBD1 (5 bases). Trimming removed 8 bases at V and 3 bases at J, with 14 bases between. Per the germline V gene, CDR1 is SGHTA and CDR2 is FQGNSA. This CDR3 has 13 amino acids.

This clonotype has a handful of counts. V and J are TRBV5-4 and TRBJ2-7; D may be TRBD2 (5 bases). The CDR3 is made up of 14 amino acids. V was shortened by 1 base and J by 0 bases, with 8 bases between the two germline ends. From germline, CDR1 is SGHNT and CDR2 YYREEE (reference sequence). The CDR3 protein is CASSLRGFSYEQYF. CDR3 in DNA: TGTGCCAGCAGCTTGCGCGGGTTCTCCTACGAGCAGTACTTC. The complete variable domain, with remaining parts taken from reference TRBV5-4 and TRBJ2-7, reads ETGVTQSPTHLIKTRGQQVTLRCSSQSGHNTVSWYQQALGQGPQFIFQYYREEENGRGNFPPRFSGLQFPNYSSELNVNALELDDSALYLCASSLRGFSYEQYFGPGTRLTVT.

This chain connects TRBV4-2 to TRBJ2-1, with 11 bases lining up with TRBD1. V gave up 2 bases and J gave up 7 bases; unmatched junction bases: 7. The CDR3 runs to 16 residues. Germline V CDR1 and CDR2: LGHNA, YNFKEQ. CDR3 in amino acids: CASSQPGQGVRNEQFF. The CDR3 DNA reads TGTGCCAGCAGCCAACCGGGACAGGGGGTGAGGAATGAGCAGTTCTTC.

The rearrangement uses TRBV7-9 and TRBJ2-7; D possibly uses TRBD1 or TRBD2 (6 bases each). CDR3 length equals 15 residues. The germline CDR1 and CDR2 sequences are SEHNR and FQNEAQ (reference sequence). V lost 5 bases, J lost 4 bases, and 18 bases lay in between. The CDR3 nucleotides are TGTGCCAGCAGCCCCCCGGGGGCAGGGGTGTACGAGCAGTACTTC. This encodes CASSPPGAGVYEQYF.

In this sample, this clonotype turned up a few times. The gene calls are TRBV20-1 and TRBJ2-3; TRBD2 matches 8 bases. V trimming: 3 bases; J trimming: 6 bases; junction bases outside the gene matches: 8. The germline gives CDR1 DFQATT, CDR2 SNEGSKA (reference sequence). This CDR3 has 14 amino acids. The CDR3 DNA reads as TGCAGTGCTAGCCCCGGGGGGGGCGTCGATACGCAGTATTTT. Protein product: CSASPGGGVDTQYF.

This clonotype was seen repeatedly, ten times or more. The chain uses TRBV7-9 and TRBJ1-5, with D possibly being TRBD1 (5 bases). The CDR3 runs to 12 residues. V dropped 2 bases and J dropped 7 bases, with 6 bases sitting between them. The germline V gene encodes CDR1 SEHNR and CDR2 FQNEAQ (reference sequence). The CDR3, as DNA: TGTGCCAGCAGCTTAAGGGGACAGCCCCAGCATTTT. This encodes CASSLRGQPQHF. The variable domain in full, with the rest retrieved from reference TRBV7-9 and TRBJ1-5, is DTGVSQNPRHKITKRGQNVTFRCDPISEHNRLYWYRQTLGQGPEFLTYFQNEAQLEKSRLLSDRFSAERPKGSFSTLEIQRTEQGDSAMYLCASSLRGQPQHFGDGTRLSIL.

This clonotype has more than one count but fewer than ten. V is TRBV5-1 and J is TRBJ2-5; D uncertain. The V end was cut by 2 bases, the J end by 5 bases, with 10 bases between. Germline values: CDR1 SGHRS, CDR2 YFSETQ. This CDR3 contains 13 residues. The CDR3 DNA reads as TGCGCCAGCAGCTTCCACGGCCCGGAGACCCAGTACTTC. Its protein is CASSFHGPETQYF.

This clonotype appeared a few times. The chain links TRBV12-3 or TRBV12-4 to TRBJ1-1, with D possibly matching TRBD1 (5 bases). The CDR3 consists of 13 residues. Trimming removed 5 bases from V and 8 bases from J, with 15 bases in between. The CDR3 here is CASSPTAGQEAFF. The DNA for the CDR3 is TGTGCCAGCAGTCCAACCGCGGGGCAAGAAGCTTTCTTT.